A single sample gave rise to the 3 T cell receptor beta chains below, sequenced in a study of CD8+ T cells in alopecia areata. In each case, RNA was isolated and then reverse transcribed into cDNA as the sequencing template. The protocol was immunoSEQ multiplex PCR, while the TCRdb copy is restricted to in-frame clones and leaves out a portion. The table includes approximately 150,000 clones, about 72% detected once. The sample in question was CD8+ T cells sorted from blood, obtained at week 0. The receptor set was obtained from a human donor with alopecia areata.

This chain uses TRBV25-1 with TRBJ1-2; no clear D gene. CDR3 length: 12 residues. Germline CDR1 and CDR2: MGHDK and SYGVNS. Trimming pared 3 bases from V and 6 bases from J, leaving 8 bases between. CDR3 amino acids: CASSDGRHGYTF. The CDR3 DNA follows: TGTGCCAGCAGTGACGGAAGACATGGCTACACCTTC.

This clone occurred a few times. Other nucleotide sequences in the sample specify the same CDR3. This sequence joins TRBV29-1 and TRBJ2-5, with 7 positions matching TRBD1. The germline CDR1 and CDR2 sequences are SQVTM and ANQGSEA. V trimming: 3 bases; J trimming: 2 bases; junction bases outside the gene matches: 3. There are 13 residues in the CDR3. The CDR3 nucleotides are TGCAGCGTTGAGGACAGGAATCAAGAGACCCAGTACTTC. Translated, it gives CSVEDRNQETQYF.

The chain links TRBV7-9 to TRBJ1-1; no firm D call. The V end was cut by 5 bases, the J end by 0 bases, with 7 bases between. Germline assignment: CDR1 SEHNR and CDR2 FQNEAQ (reference sequence). This CDR3 spans 13 amino acids. The CDR3 region has the DNA TGTGCCAGCAGCCCCACCATGAACACTGAAGCTTTCTTT. This translates into CASSPTMNTEAFF.